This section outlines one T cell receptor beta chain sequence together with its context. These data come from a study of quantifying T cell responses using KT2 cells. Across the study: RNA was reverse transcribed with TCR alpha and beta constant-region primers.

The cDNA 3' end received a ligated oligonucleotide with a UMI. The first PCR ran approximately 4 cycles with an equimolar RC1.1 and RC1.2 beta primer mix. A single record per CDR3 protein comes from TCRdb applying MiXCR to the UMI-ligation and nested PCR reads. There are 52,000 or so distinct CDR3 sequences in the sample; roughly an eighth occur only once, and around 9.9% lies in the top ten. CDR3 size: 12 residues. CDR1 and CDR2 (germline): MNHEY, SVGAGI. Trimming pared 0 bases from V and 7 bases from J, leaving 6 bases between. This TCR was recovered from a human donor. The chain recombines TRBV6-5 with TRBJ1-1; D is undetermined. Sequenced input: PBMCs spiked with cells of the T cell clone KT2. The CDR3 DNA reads TGTGCCAGCAGTTACTCGCTGGGTGAAGCTTTCTTT. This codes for CASSYSLGEAFF.